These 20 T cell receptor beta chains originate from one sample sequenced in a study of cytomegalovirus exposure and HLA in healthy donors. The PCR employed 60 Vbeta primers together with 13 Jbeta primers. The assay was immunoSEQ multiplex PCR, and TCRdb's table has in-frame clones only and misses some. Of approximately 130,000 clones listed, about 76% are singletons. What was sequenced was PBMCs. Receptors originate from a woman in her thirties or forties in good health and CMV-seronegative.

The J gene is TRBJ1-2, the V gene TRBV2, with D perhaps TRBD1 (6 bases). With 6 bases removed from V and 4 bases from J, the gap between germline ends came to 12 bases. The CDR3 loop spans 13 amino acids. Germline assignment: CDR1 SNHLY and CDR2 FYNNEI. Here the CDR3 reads CASRRTVGYGYTF. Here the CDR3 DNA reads TGTGCCAGCAGGAGGACAGTTGGCTATGGCTACACCTTC.

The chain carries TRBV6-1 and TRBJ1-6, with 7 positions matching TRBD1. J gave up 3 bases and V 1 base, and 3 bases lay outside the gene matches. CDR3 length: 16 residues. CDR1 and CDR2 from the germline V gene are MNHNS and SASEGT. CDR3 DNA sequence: TGTGCCAGCAGTGAAGGGAACAGGGGCTATAATTCACCCCTCCACTTT. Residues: CASSEGNRGYNSPLHF.

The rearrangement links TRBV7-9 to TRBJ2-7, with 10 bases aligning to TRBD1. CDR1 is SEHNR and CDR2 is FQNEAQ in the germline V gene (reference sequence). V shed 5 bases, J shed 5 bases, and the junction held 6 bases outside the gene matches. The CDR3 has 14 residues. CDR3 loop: CASSLPTGGDEQYF. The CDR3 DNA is TGTGCCAGCAGCCTTCCGACAGGGGGCGACGAGCAGTACTTC.

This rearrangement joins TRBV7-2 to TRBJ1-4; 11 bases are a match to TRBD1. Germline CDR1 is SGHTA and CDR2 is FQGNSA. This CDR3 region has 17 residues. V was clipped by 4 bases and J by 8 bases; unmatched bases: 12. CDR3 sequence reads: CASSSNIGTGGQEKLFF. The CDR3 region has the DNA TGTGCCAGCAGCTCAAACATCGGGACAGGGGGTCAGGAAAAACTGTTTTTT.

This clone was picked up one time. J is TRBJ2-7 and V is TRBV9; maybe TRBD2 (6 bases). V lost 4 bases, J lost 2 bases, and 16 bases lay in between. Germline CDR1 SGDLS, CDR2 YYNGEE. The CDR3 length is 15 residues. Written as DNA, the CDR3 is TGTGCCAGCAGCCCCCAACCAGGGAGGACCTACGAGCAGTACTTC. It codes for CASSPQPGRTYEQYF.

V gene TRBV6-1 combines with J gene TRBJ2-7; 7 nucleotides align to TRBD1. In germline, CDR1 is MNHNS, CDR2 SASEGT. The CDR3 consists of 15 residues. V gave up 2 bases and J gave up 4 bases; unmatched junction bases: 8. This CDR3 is CASSELMGQPYEQYF. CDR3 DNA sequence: TGTGCCAGCAGTGAATTAATGGGACAGCCTTACGAGCAGTACTTC.

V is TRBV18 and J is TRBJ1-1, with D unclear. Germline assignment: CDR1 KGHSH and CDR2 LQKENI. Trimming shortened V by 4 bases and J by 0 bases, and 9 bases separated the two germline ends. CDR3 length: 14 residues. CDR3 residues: CASSQQTVNTEAFF. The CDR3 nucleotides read TGTGCCAGCTCACAACAGACGGTGAACACTGAAGCTTTCTTT. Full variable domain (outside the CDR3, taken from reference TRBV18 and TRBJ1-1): NAGVMQNPRHLVRRRGQEARLRCSPMKGHSHVYWYRQLPEEGLKFMVYLQKENIIDESGMPKERFSAEFPKEGPSILRIQQVVRGDSAAYFCASSQQTVNTEAFFGQGTRLTVV.

The CDR3 is CASSYPTGVKGYTF. CDR3 bases: TGTGCCAGCAGTTATCCGACAGGGGTGAAAGGCTACACCTTC. The chain joins TRBV6-6 to TRBJ1-2; TRBD1 matches at 8 bases. The V and J ends lost 3 bases and 8 bases, in that order; junction bases with no gene match: 8. The germline V gene encodes CDR1 MNHNY and CDR2 SVGAGI (reference sequence). CDR3 length: 14 amino acids.

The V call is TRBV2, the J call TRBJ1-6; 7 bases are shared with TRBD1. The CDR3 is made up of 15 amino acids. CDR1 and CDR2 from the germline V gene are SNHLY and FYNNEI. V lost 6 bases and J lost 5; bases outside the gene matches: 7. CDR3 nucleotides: TGTGCCAGCAGCTCAAGGGACAGCGATAATTCACCCCTCCACTTT. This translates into CASSSRDSDNSPLHF.

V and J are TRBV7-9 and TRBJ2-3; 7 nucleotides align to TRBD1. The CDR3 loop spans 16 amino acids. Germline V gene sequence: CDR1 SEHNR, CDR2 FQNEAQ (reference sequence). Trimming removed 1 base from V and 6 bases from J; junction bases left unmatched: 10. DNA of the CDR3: TGTGCCAGCAGCTTAGGTACAGGGGCCGTTGGGGATACGCAGTATTTT. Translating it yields CASSLGTGAVGDTQYF.

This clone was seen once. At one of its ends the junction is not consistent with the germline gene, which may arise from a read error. CDR3 sequence reads: CASRLGGGVVWTEAFF. The CDR3 DNA reads TGTGCCAGCAGGTTAGGTGGAGGGGTGGTGTGGACTGAAGCTTTCTTT. The V and J genes are TRBV11-2 and TRBJ1-1, with a weak D call TRBD1 (5 bases). The length of the CDR3 is 16 residues. The V gene's germline CDR1 is SGHAT and CDR2 FQNNGV.

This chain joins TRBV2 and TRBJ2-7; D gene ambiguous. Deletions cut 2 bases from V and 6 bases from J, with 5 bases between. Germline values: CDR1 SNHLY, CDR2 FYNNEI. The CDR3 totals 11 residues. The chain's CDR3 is CASSETGEQYF. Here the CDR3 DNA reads TGTGCCAGCAGTGAAACGGGCGAGCAGTACTTC.

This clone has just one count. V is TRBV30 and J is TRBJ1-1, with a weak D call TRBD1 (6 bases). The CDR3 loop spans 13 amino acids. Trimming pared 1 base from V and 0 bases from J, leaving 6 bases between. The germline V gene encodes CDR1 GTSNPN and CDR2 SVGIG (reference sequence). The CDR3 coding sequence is TGTGCCTGGAGTGCAGGGGTGAACACTGAAGCTTTCTTT. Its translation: CAWSAGVNTEAFF. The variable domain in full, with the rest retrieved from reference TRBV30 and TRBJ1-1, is SQTIHQWPATLVQPVGSPLSLECTVEGTSNPNLYWYRQAAGRGLQLLFYSVGIGQISSEVPQNLSASRPQDRQFILSSKKLLLSDSGFYLCAWSAGVNTEAFFGQGTRLTVV.

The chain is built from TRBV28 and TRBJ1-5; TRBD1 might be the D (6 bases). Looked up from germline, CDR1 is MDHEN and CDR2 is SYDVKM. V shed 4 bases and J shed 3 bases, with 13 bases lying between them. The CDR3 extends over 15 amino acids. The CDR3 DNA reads TGTGCCAGCAGTTCGCACAGGGAGTTCAATCAGCCCCAGCATTTT. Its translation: CASSSHREFNQPQHF.

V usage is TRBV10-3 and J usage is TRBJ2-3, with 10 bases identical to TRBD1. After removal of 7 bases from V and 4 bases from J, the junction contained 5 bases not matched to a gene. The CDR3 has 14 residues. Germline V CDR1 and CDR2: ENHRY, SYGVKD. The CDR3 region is CAIMGTGDPDTQYF. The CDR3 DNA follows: TGTGCCATCATGGGGACAGGGGACCCAGATACGCAGTATTTT.

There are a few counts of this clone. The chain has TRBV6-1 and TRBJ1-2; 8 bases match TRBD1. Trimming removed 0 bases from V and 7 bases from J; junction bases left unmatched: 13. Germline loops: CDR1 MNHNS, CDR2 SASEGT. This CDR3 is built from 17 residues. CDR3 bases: TGTGCCAGCAGTGAAGCGGGGAGGACAGGGAAGGGGCGTGGCTACACCTTC. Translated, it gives CASSEAGRTGKGRGYTF.

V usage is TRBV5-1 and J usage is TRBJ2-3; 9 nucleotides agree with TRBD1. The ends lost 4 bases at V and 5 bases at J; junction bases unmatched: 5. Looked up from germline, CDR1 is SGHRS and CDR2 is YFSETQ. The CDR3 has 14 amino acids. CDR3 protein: CASSTGQGQDTQYF. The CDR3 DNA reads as TGCGCCAGCAGCACGGGACAGGGTCAAGATACGCAGTATTTT.

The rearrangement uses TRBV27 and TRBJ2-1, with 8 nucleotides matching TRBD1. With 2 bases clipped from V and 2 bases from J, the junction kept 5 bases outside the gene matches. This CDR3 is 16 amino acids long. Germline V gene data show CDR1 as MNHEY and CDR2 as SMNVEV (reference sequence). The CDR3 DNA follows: TGTGCCAGCAGTTTAAGGACAGGGAGCACCTACAATGAGCAGTTCTTC. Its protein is CASSLRTGSTYNEQFF.

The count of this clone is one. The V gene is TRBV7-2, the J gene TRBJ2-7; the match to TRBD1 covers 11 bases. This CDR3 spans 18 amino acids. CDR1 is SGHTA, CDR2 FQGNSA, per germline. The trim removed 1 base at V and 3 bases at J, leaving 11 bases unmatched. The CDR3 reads CASSLEGTGGRGLYEQYF. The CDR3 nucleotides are TGTGCCAGCAGCTTAGAAGGGACAGGGGGAAGGGGGCTCTACGAGCAGTACTTC. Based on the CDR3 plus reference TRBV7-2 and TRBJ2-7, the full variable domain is GAGVSQSPSNKVTEKGKDVELRCDPISGHTALYWYRQSLGQGLEFLIYFQGNSAPDKSGLPSDRFSAERTGGSVSTLTIQRTQQEDSAVYLCASSLEGTGGRGLYEQYFGPGTRLTVT.

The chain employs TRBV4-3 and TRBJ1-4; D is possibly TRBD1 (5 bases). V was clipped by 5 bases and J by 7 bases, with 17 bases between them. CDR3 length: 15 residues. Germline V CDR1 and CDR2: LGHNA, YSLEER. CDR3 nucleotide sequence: TGCGCCAGCAGCGAAAAGGGCGGGGCGGGTGAAAAACTGTTTTTT. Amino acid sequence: CASSEKGGAGEKLFF.